Listed below are T cell receptor beta chains from one sample, sequenced in a study of blood T cell repertoires in COVID-19. Generated by immunoSEQ multiplex PCR, the TCRdb table keeps only in-frame clones and is missing some. The data contain 100,000 to 150,000 clones, roughly four fifths of them singletons. What was sequenced was peripheral blood. These receptors all come from a man aged 55-75 years with acute or convalescent COVID-19. Each CDR3 is given with its conserved first and last residue. D genes are given only for firm matches. Expanded clones are given a class, and other clones once, few, many or no size at all.

j_gene,d_gene,abundance,v_gene,CDR3aa,CDR3nt
TRBJ2-1,TRBD2,NA,TRBV3-1/TRBV3-2,CASSPRDYFNEQFF,TGTGCCAGCAGTCCGCGGGACTATTTCAATGAGCAGTTCTTC
TRBJ1-2,NA,NA,TRBV30,CAWVRGTGYGYTF,TGTGCCTGGGTACGGGGCACAGGGTATGGCTACACCTTC
TRBJ1-2,TRBD1,NA,TRBV11-2,CASSLNTGGWYGYTF,TGTGCCAGCAGCTTAAACACAGGGGGTTGGTATGGCTACACCTTC
TRBJ1-2,NA,NA,TRBV12-3/TRBV12-4,CASSFSEIYGYTF,TGTGCCAGCAGTTTCTCGGAGATATATGGCTACACCTTC
TRBJ2-7,TRBD2,NA,TRBV12-3/TRBV12-4,CASRTSGNYEQYF,TGTGCCAGCAGGACTAGCGGGAACTACGAGCAGTACTTC
TRBJ2-2,NA,NA,TRBV12-3/TRBV12-4,CASTHQRQELFF,TGTGCCAGCACCCACCAGAGGCAGGAGCTGTTTTTT
TRBJ1-2,NA,NA,TRBV15,CATSPGAGDGYTF,TGTGCCACCAGCCCTGGGGCAGGGGATGGCTACACCTTC
TRBJ2-7,NA,NA,TRBV30,CAWGLSYEQYF,TGTGCCTGGGGACTATCCTACGAGCAGTACTTC
TRBJ2-1,NA,NA,TRBV4-2,CASSPGTYNEQFF,TGTGCCAGCAGTCCCGGGACTTACAATGAGCAGTTCTTC
TRBJ2-7,NA,once,TRBV27,CASGATRDSYEQYF,TGTGCCAGCGGGGCGACCCGCGACTCCTACGAGCAGTACTTC